The TCR beta chain under discussion was sequenced for a study of regulatory T cells in long-lasting Graves disease (dated by TCRdb to the early 2020s). The study in broad terms: Patients with newly diagnosed Graves' disease had been on antithyroid drugs for under 3 months. This study used TCR sequencing and RNA sequencing of peripheral blood to compare persistent Graves' disease patients against newly diagnosed Graves' disease patients. The study was registered as a clinical trial and conducted in China. TCR sequencing covered about 13 persistent and roughly 20 newly diagnosed Graves' disease patients, about 35 samples in total.

Including cysteine and phenylalanine, the CDR3 has 15 amino acids. Only the CDR3 DNA stays, 45 bases, in frame from base 1. Sequences MNHGY (CDR1) and SVAAGI (CDR2) are obtained from the germline V gene. As concerns this clonotype: The clone's antigen remains unknown. A read error may produce the germline difference seen at one junction end.

The time point tag for this specimen amounts to: newly diagnosed GD, antithyroid drugs for less than 3 months. For both TCR sequencing and RNA sequencing, RNA was extracted from PBMCs using TRIzol. The diagnosis of Graves' disease was made according to American Thyroid Association guidelines. Patients for the study were recruited at an endocrinology department in Xi'an, China. Each patient gave approximately 9.7 milliliters of peripheral blood, collected in an EDTA anticoagulant tube. Ficoll Paque Plus density gradient separation was used to isolate PBMCs, and no additional T cell sorting was done. RNA quality was checked with an Agilent 2100 Bioanalyzer and agarose gel, and concentration with a NanoDrop 2000. Points the paper makes about the study in general: More public clonotypes were shared among persistent patients (roughly 2,700) than among newly diagnosed patients (roughly 1,000). Only peripheral blood was studied, because thyroid tissue, the primary lesion, was inaccessible. Sequencing and analysis were restricted to the TCR beta chain. Lower TCR Shannon entropy and fewer highly expanded clones were observed in persistent Graves' disease patients than in newly diagnosed patients, which suggested clonal expansion. Preferential use of TRBV28, TRBJ1-2 and TRBJ2-5 was observed in persistent disease, whereas TRBV20-1 and TRBJ2-1 were favored in newly diagnosed disease. The authors noted that the small sample size was a limitation that may lower accuracy.

The library was built by means of multiplex PCR. Sequenced using an Illumina HiSeq 4000. To build TCR beta libraries, CDR3 regions were amplified by Arm-PCR using iRepertoire HTBI primers. Before sequencing, the PCR products went through gel purification. Under the source paper's analysis protocol: A total of some 60 TRBV and some 13 TRBJ segments were identified across samples and were used for gene usage analysis of CDR3 amino acid clonotypes. COPE and FqMerger were used to merge the filtered high-quality paired reads into contigs. Contigs were aligned with BLAST to IMGT TRBV, TRBD and TRBJ reference genes, and CDR3 was defined per IMGT. Any clonotype with a frequency above 0.1% was classified as a highly expanded clone. Repertoire diversity was measured by Shannon entropy, and V-J evenness by the Gini coefficient. Clonotypes shared by more than one individual were considered public. Starting from the raw public reads, TCRdb applied fastp trimming at Q25, assembled clones with MiXCR and retained in-frame beta chains. Rows with a matching CDR3 protein are joined into one entry that keeps the most common DNA and genes. These V and J calls rely on TCRdb rather than the paper's analysis. This sample comprises 560,000 or so distinct CDR3 sequences, about 16% of them detected only once. Around 13% of the sample is taken by the ten largest.

These records were also assigned to another study, of T cells in Graves' hyperthyroidism and ophthalmopathy. As the second study states: A patient counted as having stable Graves' hyperthyroidism if no progression to ophthalmopathy occurred over 18 months of follow-up. Hyperthyroidism patients were newly diagnosed, with disease duration under 2 months, and aged 18 to 65 years. The study excluded patients with uncontrolled infections, other autoimmune diseases, pregnancy or lactation. Clinical symptoms, serum thyroxine and TRAb, thyroid ultrasound, and orbital computed tomography formed the basis for the diagnoses. The TCR CDR3 was subjected to a first round of RT-PCR using the HTBI primer set and the Qiagen OneStep RT-PCR kit. Most expanded thyroid clonotypes (frequency above 0.001) were also detected in blood, a finding suggesting that blood repertoires may reflect thyroid immune responses. A model built on a 13 V-J signature distinguished ophthalmopathy from stable hyperthyroidism, reaching 85% to 90% sensitivity and about 81% specificity in cross-validation and 80%/75% in testing. In validation, the model predicted progression to ophthalmopathy with approximately 69% sensitivity and 72% to 75% specificity, a median of around six months before onset. TCR V-J signatures able to tell the groups apart were searched for in a discovery cohort of approximately 95 patients, of whom about 40 had Graves' ophthalmopathy and roughly 58 had stable Graves' hyperthyroidism. Prospective prediction of ophthalmopathy was tested in an independent validation cohort of fewer than 20 hyperthyroidism patients and 15 to 17 patients who later progressed to ophthalmopathy. The 75 to 100 discovery patients were randomly split 7:3 into training and test sets. The study also compared thyroid tissue and blood T-cell repertoires from five or six Graves' hyperthyroidism patients. Following sampling, methimazole starting at 30 mg daily was given to hyperthyroidism patients, and high-dose intravenous methylprednisolone was given to ophthalmopathy patients. The libraries were constructed in a second round of multiplex PCR and then size-selected and purified. Sequencing of the libraries was done on an Illumina HiSeq2000 using paired-end 100 bp reads. SOAPnuke was used to process the raw data, throwing out any read that contained adapters or uncalled bases, had a mean Phred below 15, or lacked an exact constant-primer or identifier match. High-quality paired reads were merged with COPE v1.2.5, and unique nucleotide sequences were defined as clonotypes. MiTCR v1.1 was used to align clonotypes to the IMGT TRBV, TRBD and TRBJ reference segments. Analysis was restricted to V-J combinations with a frequency above 0.0001, which covered 98% to 99.2% of repertoires. The TCS score was defined as the ratio of F50 (clonal expansion) to E x V (chaos), calculated using BLOSUM62-based TCRdist between CDR3 peptides within each V-J. Welch's t-statistics and random forest reduced roughly 540 V-J features to 10 to 15, which were used in a naive Bayes classifier (R e1071). No statistical method was used to fix the sample size in advance, and group allocation was not hidden from the investigators. The paper describes TCR Vbeta CDR3 sequencing of 120 to 150 peripheral blood samples, made up of 43 ophthalmopathy patients, more than 70 hyperthyroidism patients and 17 progressor patients.

The source of this sequence is a man between 18 and 35 years old with Graves disease. Donor details come from another sample of the same person, matched by shared clones. The material was peripheral blood mononuclear cells (PBMCs), obtained at new diagnosis, from a patient treated with antithyroid drugs. This sequence uses TRBV6-9 and TRBJ1-2, with the D gene call left open. The bases read TGTGTCAGCAGTTACTCCGCAGGAAAAAACTATGGCTACACCTTC. This codes for CVSSYSAGKNYGYTF.